The clone carrying this T cell receptor beta chain was detected once. Profiling relied on immunoSEQ multiplex PCR, and the TCRdb table lists in-frame clones only, not all of them. The profile shows under 400,000 clones, roughly 93% of them singletons. This specimen belongs to a study of brain T cells in children with intractable seizures. The time point was: blood from clinic visit 5 months post-surgery; TSC patient then seizure free. Surgery cases with the highest brain T cell transcript signatures were chosen for sequencing. Trimming took 0 bases from V and 7 from J, leaving 14 bases between them. Germline-derived CDR1 and CDR2 are SGHRS and YFSETQ. The CDR3 sequence is 15 residues long.

The source was peripheral blood, collected roughly 5 months after surgery. The V call is TRBV5-1, the J call TRBJ2-1; D not certain. This receptor was obtained from a boy in the first two years of life with tuberous sclerosis and intractable seizures. CDR3 in DNA: TGCGCCAGCAGCTTGGCGGATAGTCGCTCTAATGAGCAGTTCTTC. Residues: CASSLADSRSNEQFF.